This is a list of T cell receptor beta chains from one sample in a study of cytomegalovirus exposure and HLA in healthy donors. Repertoires were generated with immunoSEQ multiplex PCR, while TCRdb's copy carries only in-frame clones and drops some. The data show some 140,000 clones, roughly 70% seen once. Sequencing input: PBMCs. These receptors came from a human donor in good health. CDR3s include the opening cysteine and the closing phenylalanine or tryptophan. The D gene is left open where the match is weak. Clone size appears in some rows only: once, few, many, or a class for an expanded clone.

clone_size,d_call,j_call,v_call,cdr3_aa,cdr3_nt
-,TRBD1,TRBJ2-1,TRBV10-1,CASSGQGEEGYNEQFF,TGCGCCAGCAGTGGACAGGGGGAGGAGGGGTACAATGAGCAGTTCTTC
-,-,TRBJ2-3,TRBV7-2,CASSLVGASSTDTQYF,TGTGCCAGCAGCTTAGTAGGGGCCTCTAGCACAGATACGCAGTATTTT
-,-,TRBJ2-1,TRBV6-5,CASSYRGPGSYNEQFF,TGTGCCAGCAGTTACCGAGGGCCAGGCTCCTACAATGAGCAGTTCTTC
-,TRBD2,TRBJ2-2,TRBV28,CASRHMTSGSITGELFF,TGTGCCAGCAGACACATGACTAGCGGGAGTATCACCGGGGAGCTGTTTTTT
few,-,TRBJ1-4,TRBV7-2,CASSSPWAGGEKLFF,TGTGCCAGCAGCTCCCCTTGGGCGGGCGGTGAAAAACTGTTTTTT
-,TRBD1,TRBJ1-2,TRBV28,CASSSTPGQGDGYTF,TGTGCCAGCAGTTCGACCCCGGGACAGGGTGATGGCTACACCTTC
-,TRBD1,TRBJ2-7,TRBV19,CASSLQGASEQYF,TGTGCCAGTTCCCTACAGGGGGCAAGCGAGCAGTACTTC
few,TRBD1,TRBJ2-1,TRBV23-1,CASSQVRTGESSYNEQFF,TGCGCCAGCAGTCAGGTCCGGACAGGAGAGAGCTCCTACAATGAGCAGTTCTTC
-,TRBD1,TRBJ1-2,TRBV27,CASSATPGTGRNGYTF,TGTGCCAGCAGTGCCACCCCCGGGACAGGCAGAAATGGCTACACCTTC
few,-,TRBJ2-3,TRBV9,CASSGTLGGQYF,TGTGCCAGCAGCGGGACCCTGGGAGGGCAGTATTTT
-,-,TRBJ1-5,TRBV7-9,CASSLQGNQPQHF,TGTGCCAGCAGCTTACAGGGGAATCAGCCCCAGCATTTT
few,TRBD1,TRBJ2-3,TRBV29-1,CSVADRGTDTQYF,TGCAGCGTTGCCGACAGGGGCACAGATACGCAGTATTTT
-,TRBD2,TRBJ2-3,TRBV5-4,CASSLPRPAGGDTQYF,TGTGCCAGCAGCTTGCCGCGACCAGCGGGAGGAGATACGCAGTATTTT
-,TRBD2,TRBJ2-2,TRBV9,CASSSGLAGNTGELFF,TGTGCCAGCAGCTCCGGACTAGCGGGAAACACCGGGGAGCTGTTTTTT
-,TRBD1,TRBJ1-2,TRBV6-5,CASSYSMYRGRYGYTF,TGTGCCAGCAGTTACTCGATGTACAGGGGGAGGTATGGCTACACCTTC
-,-,TRBJ2-7,TRBV7-9,CASSPGGPYEQYF,TGTGCCAGCAGCCCAGGGGGGCCTTACGAGCAGTACTTC
-,-,TRBJ2-6,TRBV11-2,CASSPHHSGANVLTF,TGTGCCAGCAGCCCACACCACTCTGGGGCCAACGTCCTGACTTTC
-,TRBD2,TRBJ2-1,TRBV5-1,CASSLDWSSGTGYNEQFF,TGCGCCAGCAGCTTGGATTGGTCTAGCGGGACCGGGTACAATGAGCAGTTCTTC
-,-,TRBJ1-6,TRBV5-6,CASSFLEGDPKHF,TGTGCCAGCAGCTTCTTAGAGGGGGACCCCAAACACTTT
-,TRBD2,TRBJ2-3,TRBV28,CASSPSGIAGVTDTQYF,TGTGCCAGCAGTCCTTCCGGGATAGCGGGAGTGACAGATACGCAGTATTTT
-,-,TRBJ2-1,TRBV19,CASAREDTYNEQFF,TGTGCCTCCGCCCGCGAGGACACCTACAATGAGCAGTTCTTC
-,TRBD1,TRBJ2-3,TRBV6-4,CASSARTGSTDTQYF,TGTGCCAGCAGTGCCCGGACAGGGAGCACAGATACGCAGTATTTT
-,TRBD2,TRBJ2-3,TRBV5-1,CASSLALGLAADTQYF,TGCGCCAGCAGCTTGGCTTTGGGACTAGCGGCAGATACGCAGTATTTT
-,TRBD1,TRBJ1-5,TRBV5-6,CASSSTGANQPQHF,TGTGCCAGCAGCTCGACAGGGGCCAATCAGCCCCAGCATTTT
-,TRBD2,TRBJ2-5,TRBV5-5,CASSLGGVGETQYF,TGTGCCAGCAGCCTGGGGGGGGTCGGAGAGACCCAGTACTTC
once,TRBD2,TRBJ2-7,TRBV7-9,CASAREGLTEQYF,TGTGCCAGCGCACGGGAGGGCCTCACCGAGCAGTACTTC
-,TRBD1,TRBJ1-3,TRBV10-3,CAISQGVNSGNTIYF,TGTGCCATCAGTCAGGGGGTAAACTCTGGAAACACCATATATTTT
-,-,TRBJ2-5,TRBV7-8,CASSSRTVSSGIQETQYF,TGTGCCAGCAGTTCCAGGACAGTATCAAGCGGGATCCAAGAGACCCAGTACTTC
few,TRBD1,TRBJ2-2,TRBV5-1,CASSNGQGVAGELFF,TGCGCCAGCAGCAACGGACAGGGAGTAGCCGGGGAGCTGTTTTTT
-,-,TRBJ1-2,TRBV9,CASSVTGTTTGYTF,TGTGCCAGCAGCGTGACCGGGACTACCACCGGCTACACCTTC
-,TRBD1,TRBJ2-7,TRBV29-1,CSVEFGQGTYEQYF,TGCAGCGTTGAATTTGGACAGGGGACCTACGAGCAGTACTTC
few,-,TRBJ1-5,TRBV19,CASRTTRFPNQPQHF,TGTGCCAGTAGGACTACCCGGTTTCCCAATCAGCCCCAGCATTTT
-,-,TRBJ2-5,TRBV4-1,CASSQVDTKETQYF,TGCGCCAGCAGCCAAGTAGACACGAAAGAGACCCAGTACTTC
-,-,TRBJ2-3,TRBV12-2,CASRLWGDCTDTQYF,TGTGCAAGTCGCTTATGGGGGGACTGCACAGATACGCAGTATTTT
few,TRBD1,TRBJ2-1,TRBV11-2,CASSRDSYNEQFF,TGTGCCAGCAGCCGGGACAGCTACAATGAGCAGTTCTTC
-,TRBD2,TRBJ2-3,TRBV5-1,CASSHGGSLTDTQYF,TGCGCCAGCAGCCACGGGGGGTCCCTCACAGATACGCAGTATTTT
-,TRBD2,TRBJ2-1,TRBV7-3,CASSLAGGTYNEQFF,TGTGCCAGCAGCTTAGCGGGAGGGACCTACAATGAGCAGTTCTTC
-,TRBD1,TRBJ2-7,TRBV6-1,CASSEPGQGAYEQYF,TGTGCCAGCAGTGAACCGGGACAGGGGGCCTACGAGCAGTACTTC
-,TRBD1,TRBJ1-5,TRBV5-1,CASSLAPGGGQPQHF,TGCGCCAGCAGCTTGGCCCCAGGGGGCGGTCAGCCCCAGCATTTT
-,TRBD1,TRBJ1-2,TRBV6-5,CASSYPSPRQGTGYTF,TGTGCCAGCAGTTACCCAAGCCCAAGACAGGGCACTGGCTACACCTTC
-,-,TRBJ2-3,TRBV7-2,CASRHEGRSTDTQYF,TGTGCCAGCAGACACGAGGGCCGGAGCACAGATACGCAGTATTTT
-,-,TRBJ2-3,TRBV11-2,CASSRLVLTDTQYF,TGTGCCAGCAGCCGGCTAGTTCTGACAGATACGCAGTATTTT
-,-,TRBJ2-6,TRBV5-1,CASSLGGRGRSGANVLTF,TGCGCCAGCAGCTTGGGGGGGCGGGGGCGCTCTGGGGCCAACGTCCTGACTTTC